Listed below are T cell receptor beta chains from one sample, sequenced in a study of CD8+ T cells in alopecia areata. Assay: immunoSEQ multiplex PCR; the TCRdb copy retains only in-frame clones and omits some. Altogether 200,000 to 250,000 clones are present, under 75% being singletons, with the ten largest covering around 1.4%. This specimen was CD4+ T cells sorted from blood, taken at week 4, from a patient treated with tofacitinib. All receptors derive from a human donor with alopecia areata. The CDR3 runs from the conserved cysteine through the conserved F or W. D genes are given only for firm matches. Expanded clones are given a class, and other clones once, few, many or no size at all.

clone_size | j_call | d_call | v_call | cdr3_aa | cdr3_nt
- | TRBJ1-2 | - | TRBV28 | CATRHRRGYTF | TGTGCCACCCGACATCGTAGGGGCTACACCTTC
- | TRBJ1-2 | TRBD1 | TRBV13 | CASSFGDRENYGYTF | TGTGCCAGCAGCTTCGGGGACAGAGAAAACTATGGCTACACCTTC
- | TRBJ1-4 | - | TRBV20-1 | CSAKDEKLFF | TGCAGTGCTAAGGATGAAAAACTGTTTTTT
- | TRBJ1-2 | TRBD1 | TRBV6-5 | CASSDRGYGYTF | TGTGCCAGCAGCGACAGGGGGTATGGCTACACCTTC
- | TRBJ2-1 | - | TRBV4-1 | CASSQDLRDNEQFF | TGCGCCAGCAGCCAAGATCTCCGGGACAATGAGCAGTTCTTC
- | TRBJ2-7 | - | TRBV7-2 | CASSPNPDYEQYF | TGTGCCAGCTCCCCCAATCCGGACTACGAGCAGTACTTC
- | TRBJ2-7 | TRBD1 | TRBV29-1 | CSVEDWLGTGTYEQYF | TGCAGCGTTGAAGACTGGCTGGGGACAGGGACCTACGAGCAGTACTTC
few | TRBJ2-1 | - | TRBV25-1 | CASSEGKEQFF | TGTGCCAGCAGTGAAGGAAAGGAGCAGTTCTTC
few | TRBJ1-2 | - | TRBV6-5 | CASSYQNYGYTF | TGTGCCAGCAGTTACCAGAACTATGGCTACACCTTC
- | TRBJ2-3 | TRBD2 | TRBV7-8 | CASSLVGLAGGSQYF | TGTGCCAGCAGCTTAGTGGGACTAGCGGGGGGCTCGCAGTATTTT
- | TRBJ2-1 | TRBD1 | TRBV4-3 | CASSQVNRGSYNEQFF | TGCGCCAGCAGCCAAGTAAACAGGGGTTCCTACAATGAGCAGTTCTTC
few | TRBJ2-7 | - | TRBV7-6 | CASSLVPSYEQYF | TGTGCCAGCAGCTTAGTCCCTAGCTACGAGCAGTACTTC
- | TRBJ2-7 | - | TRBV19 | CASSIGQTPGEQYF | TGTGCCAGTAGTATCGGACAGACCCCGGGAGAGCAGTACTTC
- | TRBJ2-5 | - | TRBV27 | CASKVGTKETQYF | TGTGCCAGCAAGGTGGGCACAAAAGAGACCCAGTACTTC
- | TRBJ2-7 | - | TRBV18 | CASSDLRGSSYEQYF | TGTGCCAGCTCAGACCTTCGGGGATCGTCCTACGAGCAGTACTTC
- | TRBJ1-1 | TRBD1 | TRBV11-3 | CASSFLGTGRIDTEAFF | TGTGCCAGCAGCTTTCTAGGGACAGGAAGGATAGACACTGAAGCTTTCTTT
few | TRBJ1-4 | - | TRBV10-3 | CATGWRANEKLFF | TGTGCCACAGGGTGGAGAGCTAATGAAAAACTGTTTTTT
- | TRBJ2-3 | TRBD2 | TRBV25-1 | CASSDPGLVTDTQYF | TGTGCCAGCAGTGACCCGGGACTAGTCACAGATACGCAGTATTTT
- | TRBJ1-1 | TRBD1 | TRBV6-6 | CASKRQGVTEAFF | TGTGCCAGCAAGCGTCAGGGGGTGACTGAAGCTTTCTTT
few | TRBJ1-4 | - | TRBV4-3 | CASSPEPGSGEKLFF | TGCGCCAGCAGCCCAGAACCAGGGAGTGGTGAAAAACTGTTTTTT
few | TRBJ2-3 | - | TRBV7-3 | CASSLNGRQDTQYF | TGTGCCAGCAGCTTAAACGGCCGTCAAGATACGCAGTATTTT
- | TRBJ2-1 | - | TRBV10-2 | CASSLGSEQFF | TGCGCCAGCAGCCTAGGGAGTGAGCAGTTCTTC
- | TRBJ1-5 | - | TRBV19 | CASTGLPNSNQPQHF | TGTGCCAGTACAGGGCTCCCTAATAGCAATCAGCCCCAGCATTTT
- | TRBJ1-1 | - | TRBV30 | CAWNSADTEAFF | TGTGCCTGGAATTCTGCGGACACTGAAGCTTTCTTT
many | TRBJ1-2 | - | TRBV7-9 | CASSRMTVTLGYTF | TGTGCCAGCAGCCGTATGACTGTAACACTGGGCTACACCTTC
few | TRBJ2-2 | TRBD1 | TRBV30 | CAWGLRDRVAGELFF | TGTGCCTGGGGCCTTAGGGACAGGGTGGCCGGGGAGCTGTTTTTT
few | TRBJ2-1 | TRBD2 | TRBV7-3 | CASSLGLAGYNEQFF | TGTGCCAGCAGCCTCGGACTAGCGGGGTACAATGAGCAGTTCTTC
- | TRBJ1-1 | - | TRBV7-3 | CASSLRGTTEAFF | TGTGCCAGCAGCTTACGGGGGACCACTGAAGCTTTCTTT
- | TRBJ1-2 | - | TRBV29-1 | CSAYRDGFNYGYTF | TGCAGCGCGTACCGGGACGGCTTTAACTATGGCTACACCTTC
- | TRBJ2-6 | - | TRBV6-5 | CASRRAGANVLTF | TGTGCCTCCCGCAGGGCTGGGGCCAACGTCCTGACTTTC
few | TRBJ2-3 | - | TRBV2 | CASTSGESDTQYF | TGTGCCAGCACCTCCGGAGAATCAGATACGCAGTATTTT
- | TRBJ1-2 | - | TRBV27 | CASSSQPGFNYGYTF | TGTGCCAGCAGTTCCCAACCAGGGTTTAACTATGGCTACACCTTC
- | TRBJ2-3 | TRBD2 | TRBV10-3 | CAGAGGGYTDTQYF | TGTGCCGGAGCCGGCGGGGGGTACACAGATACGCAGTATTTT
- | TRBJ2-3 | TRBD1 | TRBV9 | CASSVSNDRGRRTDTQYF | TGTGCCAGCAGCGTAAGCAACGACAGGGGTAGGAGGACAGATACGCAGTATTTT
- | TRBJ1-1 | - | TRBV2 | CASLRAGGYTEAFF | TGTGCCAGCTTACGTGCCGGGGGATACACTGAAGCTTTCTTT
- | TRBJ1-4 | TRBD1 | TRBV6-6 | CASTFDRGNEKLFF | TGTGCCAGCACCTTCGACAGGGGGAATGAAAAACTGTTTTTT
- | TRBJ1-2 | - | TRBV30 | CAWAVENYGYTF | TGTGCCTGGGCGGTAGAAAACTATGGCTACACCTTC
few | TRBJ2-7 | - | TRBV28 | CASSFNRYEQYF | TGTGCCAGCAGTTTCAATAGGTACGAGCAGTACTTC
few | TRBJ1-1 | - | TRBV14 | CASSQDLLGSTEAFF | TGTGCCAGCAGCCAGGACCTTTTGGGAAGCACTGAAGCTTTCTTT
- | TRBJ1-1 | TRBD1 | TRBV27 | CASSLSPQGGAEAFF | TGTGCCAGCAGTTTATCCCCTCAGGGGGGAGCTGAAGCTTTCTTT
- | TRBJ2-2 | - | TRBV30 | CAWIDKNTGELFF | TGTGCCTGGATAGACAAAAACACCGGGGAGCTGTTTTTT
medium-sized | TRBJ1-5 | - | TRBV5-6 | CASSGGDRRELHQPQHF | TGTGCCAGCAGCGGTGGGGATCGGCGAGAACTACATCAGCCCCAGCATTTT
few | TRBJ2-7 | TRBD1 | TRBV29-1 | CSATGVEQYF | TGCAGCGCCACAGGGGTCGAGCAGTACTTC
- | TRBJ1-5 | TRBD1 | TRBV6-1 | CASMAGGNSQPQHF | TGTGCCAGCATGGCAGGGGGAAATAGTCAGCCCCAGCATTTT
- | TRBJ1-5 | - | TRBV7-2 | CASSLERQHQPQHF | TGTGCCAGCAGCTTAGAACGGCAGCATCAGCCCCAGCATTTT
- | TRBJ2-4 | - | TRBV7-3 | CASSLASENIQYF | TGTGCCAGCAGCTTAGCGTCAGAAAACATTCAGTACTTC
- | TRBJ1-6 | - | TRBV27 | CASSLPRGRVNSPLHF | TGTGCCAGCAGTCTCCCCCGGGGACGGGTCAATTCACCCCTCCACTTT
few | TRBJ1-3 | - | TRBV23-1 | CASSRVPGNTIYF | TGCGCCAGCAGTCGAGTCCCTGGAAACACCATATATTTT
- | TRBJ1-1 | - | TRBV6-5 | CASSYWGQGDTEAFF | TGTGCCAGCAGTTATTGGGGCCAGGGTGATACTGAAGCTTTCTTT
- | TRBJ2-3 | - | TRBV7-3 | CASSIGSTDTQYF | TGTGCCAGCAGCATTGGGTCGACAGATACGCAGTATTTT
few | TRBJ1-1 | - | TRBV9 | CASSRTQGIWGAFF | TGTGCCAGCAGCCGAACACAGGGCATCTGGGGGGCTTTCTTT
- | TRBJ2-5 | TRBD1 | TRBV5-1 | CASSLMDRQETQYF | TGCGCCAGCAGCTTAATGGACAGGCAAGAGACCCAGTACTTC
- | TRBJ1-1 | - | TRBV29-1 | CSVEGVGGEAFF | TGCAGCGTTGAAGGAGTCGGGGGTGAAGCTTTCTTT
- | TRBJ2-5 | - | TRBV29-1 | CSACPGVIETQYF | TGCAGCGCCTGCCCCGGTGTAATAGAGACCCAGTACTTC
- | TRBJ2-7 | - | TRBV30 | CAWSVAGGLGQYF | TGTGCCTGGAGTGTAGCGGGCGGACTCGGGCAGTACTTC